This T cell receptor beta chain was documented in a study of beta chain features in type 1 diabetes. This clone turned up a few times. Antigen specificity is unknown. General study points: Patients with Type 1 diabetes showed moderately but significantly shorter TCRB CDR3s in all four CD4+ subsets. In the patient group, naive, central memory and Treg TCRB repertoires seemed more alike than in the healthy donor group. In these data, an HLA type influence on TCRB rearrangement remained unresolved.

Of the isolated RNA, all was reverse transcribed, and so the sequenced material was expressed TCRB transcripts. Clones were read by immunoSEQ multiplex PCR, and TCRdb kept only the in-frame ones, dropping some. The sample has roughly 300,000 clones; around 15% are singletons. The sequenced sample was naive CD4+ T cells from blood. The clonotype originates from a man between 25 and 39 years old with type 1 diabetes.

CDR3 in amino acids: CASTYGSLAGMGEQYF. CDR3 DNA sequence: TGTGCCAGCACCTATGGGTCCCTAGCGGGAATGGGCGAGCAGTACTTC. The genes are TRBV5-4 and TRBJ2-7; 9 bases fit TRBD2. The CDR3 covers 16 residues. The junction had 16 bases not matched to a gene; V was cut back by 6 bases and J by 6 bases. Per germline, CDR1 SGHNT and CDR2 YYREEE (reference sequence).